This T cell receptor (beta chain) stems from a study of shared clonotypes between healthy human individuals. Trimming removed 5 bases from V and 4 bases from J; junction bases left unmatched: 8. The CDR3 is made up of 15 amino acids. Germline V gives CDR1 MNHEY, CDR2 SVGAGI. Overall study findings and caveats: Large depth notwithstanding, sorted-subset sequencing proved incomplete by rarefaction. Non-shared clonotypes were found to have lower generation probabilities than the clonotypes that were shared by all four of the sorted-subset donors.

Splitting of each subset's genomic DNA was done evenly across several immunoSEQ plates. Produced via immunoSEQ multiplex PCR; TCRdb's table is partial and in-frame only. Among some 550,000 clones listed, 97% were seen once. Details on this clone: Its antigen is undetermined.

The gene calls are TRBV6-5 and TRBJ2-1, with TRBD1 identical over 7 bases. The clonotype was recovered from a woman in her 30s in good health. Sequencing was performed on naive CD4+ T cells sorted from blood. Subset defined: CD45RA+ positively selected. CDR3: CASSHRDSLYNEQFF. CDR3 DNA sequence: TGTGCCAGCAGTCACCGGGACAGCCTATACAATGAGCAGTTCTTC.